Listed here is a single T cell receptor beta chain. This record comes from a study of blood T cell repertoires in COVID-19. Study as a whole: The analysed material was cDNA or gDNA that came from T cells, B-cell-depleted T cells, or PBMCs.

The V gene's germline CDR1 is MGHRA and CDR2 YSYEKL. This CDR3 spans 15 amino acids. The ends lost 3 bases at V and 9 bases at J; junction bases unmatched: 11. As originally analysed: Reference gene primers were amplified, and this amplification served to estimate nucleated cell counts. Data came from immunoSEQ multiplex PCR; TCRdb stores just in-frame clones and leaves some out. V, J and clone size reflect that table, while D and trimming were determined from the DNA. The sample has tens of thousands of clones, 80% seen once; the top ten hold around 14%. The sequenced sample consisted of peripheral blood. V is TRBV4-1 and J is TRBJ1-1; 9 bases align to TRBD1. The clonotype was recovered from a woman aged 65 to 85 with acute or convalescent COVID-19. CDR3 in amino acids: CASSHPGTGFTQAFF. The CDR3 region has the DNA TGCGCCAGCAGCCATCCCGGGACAGGGTTTACCCAAGCTTTCTTT.